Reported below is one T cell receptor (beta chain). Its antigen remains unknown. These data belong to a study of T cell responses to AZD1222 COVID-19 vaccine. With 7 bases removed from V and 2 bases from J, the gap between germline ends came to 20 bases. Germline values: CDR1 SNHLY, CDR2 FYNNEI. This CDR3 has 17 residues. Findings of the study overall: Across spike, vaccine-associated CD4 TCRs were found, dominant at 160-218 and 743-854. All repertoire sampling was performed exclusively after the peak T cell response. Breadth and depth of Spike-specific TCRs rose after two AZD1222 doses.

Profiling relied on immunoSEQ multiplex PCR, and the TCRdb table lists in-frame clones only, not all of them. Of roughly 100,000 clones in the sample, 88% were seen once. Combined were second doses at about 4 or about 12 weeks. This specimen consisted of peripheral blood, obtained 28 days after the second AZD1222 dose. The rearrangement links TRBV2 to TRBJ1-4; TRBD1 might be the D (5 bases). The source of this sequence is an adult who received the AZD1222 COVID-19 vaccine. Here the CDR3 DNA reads TGTGCCAGCATCGGGACTTTTGGAGTTTGGACTAATGAAAAACTGTTTTTT. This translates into CASIGTFGVWTNEKLFF.